The rows below give T cell receptor beta chains drawn from one sample of a study of blood T cell repertoires in COVID-19. Repertoires were generated with immunoSEQ multiplex PCR, while TCRdb's copy carries only in-frame clones and drops some. Of 250,000 or so clones listed, 80% to 90% were seen once; the top ten hold about 2.3%. Sequences were obtained from peripheral blood. The receptors shown here come from a man aged 40-49 years who had recovered from COVID-19. The CDR3 runs from the conserved cysteine through the conserved F or W. D genes are given only for firm matches. A clone size is listed for some rows: how often the clone was seen (once, few, many), or a class if it is expanded.

D gene: TRBD2
V gene: TRBV9
clone size: -
J gene: TRBJ2-5
CDR3 protein: CASSARPSGQETQYF
CDR3 DNA: TGTGCCAGCAGCGCACGCCCTAGCGGACAAGAGACCCAGTACTTC

D gene: TRBD1
V gene: TRBV7-2
clone size: -
J gene: TRBJ2-3
CDR3 protein: CASSLRTGGFADTQYF
CDR3 DNA: TGTGCCAGCAGCTTAAGGACAGGGGGTTTTGCAGATACGCAGTATTTT

D gene: -
V gene: TRBV2
clone size: -
J gene: TRBJ2-3
CDR3 protein: CASSVTVQNTQYF
CDR3 DNA: TGTGCCAGCAGTGTTACAGTTCAAAATACGCAGTATTTT

D gene: TRBD1
V gene: TRBV6-4
clone size: -
J gene: TRBJ1-1
CDR3 protein: CASSRDRGGAEAFF
CDR3 DNA: TGTGCCAGCAGCCGGGACAGGGGAGGTGCTGAAGCTTTCTTT

D gene: -
V gene: TRBV27
clone size: few
J gene: TRBJ2-1
CDR3 protein: CASSLRSESHEQFF
CDR3 DNA: TGTGCCAGCAGTTTGCGGTCGGAGTCCCATGAGCAGTTCTTC

D gene: -
V gene: TRBV19
clone size: -
J gene: TRBJ2-3
CDR3 protein: CASSIGLTTDTQYF
CDR3 DNA: TGTGCCAGTAGTATTGGACTCACCACAGATACGCAGTATTTT

D gene: TRBD2
V gene: TRBV19
clone size: -
J gene: TRBJ2-7
CDR3 protein: CASAIRGGASEQYF
CDR3 DNA: TGTGCCAGCGCCATCCGGGGGGGGGCTAGCGAGCAGTACTTC

D gene: -
V gene: TRBV7-2
clone size: -
J gene: TRBJ2-4
CDR3 protein: CASGGDFIAKNIQYF
CDR3 DNA: TGTGCCAGCGGCGGGGACTTCATAGCCAAAAACATTCAGTACTTC

D gene: -
V gene: TRBV5-1
clone size: -
J gene: TRBJ1-2
CDR3 protein: CASSSTGANYGYTF
CDR3 DNA: TGCGCCAGCAGCTCCACGGGAGCTAACTATGGCTACACCTTC

D gene: -
V gene: TRBV24-1
clone size: -
J gene: TRBJ2-4
CDR3 protein: CATSDLFRGKNIQYF
CDR3 DNA: TGTGCCACCAGTGATTTGTTCAGGGGCAAAAACATTCAGTACTTC

D gene: -
V gene: TRBV21-1
clone size: -
J gene: TRBJ2-7
CDR3 protein: CASTGLAIQPYEQYF
CDR3 DNA: TGTGCCAGCACGGGACTAGCGATTCAACCCTACGAGCAGTACTTC

D gene: -
V gene: TRBV27
clone size: -
J gene: TRBJ1-5
CDR3 protein: CASSQQGAGQPQHF
CDR3 DNA: TGTGCCAGCAGTCAACAGGGTGCCGGTCAGCCCCAGCATTTT

D gene: TRBD1
V gene: TRBV4-1
clone size: -
J gene: TRBJ1-1
CDR3 protein: CASSHSPRQGAMPEAFF
CDR3 DNA: TGCGCCAGCAGCCACTCACCCAGACAGGGGGCGATGCCTGAAGCTTTCTTT

D gene: TRBD2
V gene: TRBV9
clone size: -
J gene: TRBJ2-1
CDR3 protein: CASSPRGDGGYNEQFF
CDR3 DNA: TGTGCCAGCAGCCCCCGGGGGGACGGGGGTTACAATGAGCAGTTCTTC

D gene: -
V gene: TRBV18
clone size: -
J gene: TRBJ2-1
CDR3 protein: CASSPPTDEQFF
CDR3 DNA: TGTGCCAGCTCACCACCTACAGATGAGCAGTTCTTC

D gene: -
V gene: TRBV12-3/TRBV12-4
clone size: -
J gene: TRBJ2-2
CDR3 protein: CASSLESGELFF
CDR3 DNA: TGTGCCAGCAGTTTAGAGAGCGGGGAGCTGTTTTTT

D gene: TRBD1
V gene: TRBV9
clone size: -
J gene: TRBJ1-2
CDR3 protein: CASSVGGTGVNYGYTF
CDR3 DNA: TGTGCCAGCAGCGTAGGAGGGACAGGGGTTAACTATGGCTACACCTTC

D gene: TRBD2
V gene: TRBV3-1/TRBV3-2
clone size: -
J gene: TRBJ2-7
CDR3 protein: CASSHRLGGVRYEQYF
CDR3 DNA: TGTGCCAGCAGCCATCGTTTGGGGGGGGTCCGCTACGAGCAGTACTTC

D gene: -
V gene: TRBV19
clone size: few
J gene: TRBJ1-1
CDR3 protein: CASSPRGYTEAFF
CDR3 DNA: TGTGCCAGTAGTCCACGGGGTTACACTGAAGCTTTCTTT

D gene: TRBD2
V gene: TRBV7-2
clone size: -
J gene: TRBJ2-1
CDR3 protein: CASSLLAGGPGEQFF
CDR3 DNA: TGTGCCAGCAGCTTATTAGCGGGGGGGCCGGGAGAGCAGTTCTTC

D gene: TRBD1
V gene: TRBV6-6
clone size: -
J gene: TRBJ2-1
CDR3 protein: CAIPAQGAGNNEQFF
CDR3 DNA: TGTGCCATCCCCGCGCAGGGGGCTGGGAACAATGAGCAGTTCTTC

D gene: -
V gene: TRBV5-1
clone size: few
J gene: TRBJ2-1
CDR3 protein: CASSLEGIEVNEQFF
CDR3 DNA: TGCGCCAGCAGCTTGGAGGGGATTGAGGTCAATGAGCAGTTCTTC

D gene: -
V gene: TRBV12-5
clone size: -
J gene: TRBJ2-7
CDR3 protein: CASGLAWDSQGEQYF
CDR3 DNA: TGTGCTAGTGGTTTGGCATGGGACTCCCAAGGCGAGCAGTACTTC

D gene: TRBD1
V gene: TRBV30
clone size: -
J gene: TRBJ2-7
CDR3 protein: CAWSEGTGGGQYF
CDR3 DNA: TGTGCCTGGAGTGAGGGGACAGGGGGCGGGCAGTACTTC

D gene: -
V gene: TRBV5-4
clone size: -
J gene: TRBJ1-3
CDR3 protein: CASSWGGVNTIYF
CDR3 DNA: TGTGCCAGCAGCTGGGGGGGTGTAAACACCATATATTTT

D gene: -
V gene: TRBV2
clone size: -
J gene: TRBJ2-2
CDR3 protein: CASSMTTGELFF
CDR3 DNA: TGTGCCAGCAGTATGACTACCGGGGAGCTGTTTTTT

D gene: -
V gene: TRBV19
clone size: -
J gene: TRBJ1-2
CDR3 protein: CASSIVYSYGYTF
CDR3 DNA: TGTGCCAGTAGTATAGTTTACAGTTATGGCTACACCTTC

D gene: -
V gene: TRBV2
clone size: -
J gene: TRBJ2-7
CDR3 protein: CASSRSGTSGEQYF
CDR3 DNA: TGTGCCAGCAGTCGTTCCGGGACATCCGGCGAGCAGTACTTC

D gene: TRBD2
V gene: TRBV18
clone size: -
J gene: TRBJ2-5
CDR3 protein: CASSPQLAGRDQETQYF
CDR3 DNA: TGTGCCAGCTCACCACAACTAGCGGGAAGGGATCAGGAGACCCAGTACTTC

D gene: -
V gene: TRBV4-1
clone size: few
J gene: TRBJ1-2
CDR3 protein: CASNPDSHGYGYTF
CDR3 DNA: TGCGCCAGCAACCCTGACAGTCACGGTTATGGCTACACCTTC

D gene: -
V gene: TRBV29-1
clone size: -
J gene: TRBJ2-1
CDR3 protein: CSASGSLDNEQFF
CDR3 DNA: TGCAGCGCGTCCGGCTCTCTAGACAATGAGCAGTTCTTC

D gene: -
V gene: TRBV18
clone size: -
J gene: TRBJ1-5
CDR3 protein: CASSPDRNQPQHF
CDR3 DNA: TGTGCCAGCTCACCCGACAGAAATCAGCCCCAGCATTTT

D gene: -
V gene: TRBV14
clone size: once
J gene: TRBJ2-4
CDR3 protein: CASSFGGSKNIQYF
CDR3 DNA: TGTGCCAGCAGCTTCGGAGGGTCCAAAAACATTCAGTACTTC

D gene: -
V gene: TRBV6-4
clone size: -
J gene: TRBJ2-2
CDR3 protein: CASSTTGLDGGGELFF
CDR3 DNA: TGTGCCAGCAGTACGACCGGACTCGACGGGGGCGGGGAGCTGTTTTTT

D gene: -
V gene: TRBV12-3/TRBV12-4
clone size: -
J gene: TRBJ1-1
CDR3 protein: CASSLEGFEAFF
CDR3 DNA: TGTGCCAGCAGTTTAGAGGGGTTTGAAGCTTTCTTT

D gene: TRBD1
V gene: TRBV11-3
clone size: once
J gene: TRBJ2-7
CDR3 protein: CASSPPRDRRYEQYF
CDR3 DNA: TGTGCCAGCAGCCCCCCTCGGGACAGGCGATACGAGCAGTACTTC

D gene: -
V gene: TRBV27
clone size: -
J gene: TRBJ1-2
CDR3 protein: CASSLSTPAGYGYTF
CDR3 DNA: TGTGCCAGCAGTTTATCGACACCAGCGGGCTATGGCTACACCTTC

D gene: -
V gene: TRBV12-5
clone size: -
J gene: TRBJ2-1
CDR3 protein: CASGLTLGLDHYNEQFF
CDR3 DNA: TGTGCTAGTGGCCTCACCTTAGGACTTGACCACTACAATGAGCAGTTCTTC

D gene: -
V gene: TRBV5-1
clone size: once
J gene: TRBJ2-2
CDR3 protein: CASSLRTQTNTGELFF
CDR3 DNA: TGCGCCAGCAGCTTGCGAACACAAACGAACACCGGGGAGCTGTTTTTT

D gene: TRBD1
V gene: TRBV19
clone size: -
J gene: TRBJ1-3
CDR3 protein: CASSPRGQTNTIYF
CDR3 DNA: TGTGCCAGTAGTCCTAGGGGGCAGACGAACACCATATATTTT

D gene: TRBD1
V gene: TRBV27
clone size: -
J gene: TRBJ1-2
CDR3 protein: CASSRDSYYGYTF
CDR3 DNA: TGTGCCAGCAGCCGGGACAGTTACTATGGCTACACCTTC

D gene: TRBD1
V gene: TRBV7-8
clone size: few
J gene: TRBJ1-2
CDR3 protein: CASSASSGQTNYGYTF
CDR3 DNA: TGTGCCAGCAGCGCGAGCTCGGGACAGACTAACTATGGCTACACCTTC

D gene: TRBD2
V gene: TRBV9
clone size: -
J gene: TRBJ2-1
CDR3 protein: CASSVGGSGRSYNEQFF
CDR3 DNA: TGTGCCAGCAGCGTAGGAGGTAGCGGGAGGTCCTACAATGAGCAGTTCTTC

D gene: TRBD1
V gene: TRBV7-8
clone size: -
J gene: TRBJ2-7
CDR3 protein: CASSLAGQVLDEQYF
CDR3 DNA: TGTGCCAGCAGCTTAGCGGGACAGGTGTTGGACGAGCAGTACTTC

D gene: TRBD2
V gene: TRBV15
clone size: -
J gene: TRBJ2-1
CDR3 protein: CATSRDLGTSGAAYNEQFF
CDR3 DNA: TGTGCCACCAGCAGAGATCTTGGGACTAGCGGTGCGGCCTACAATGAGCAGTTCTTC

D gene: -
V gene: TRBV15
clone size: -
J gene: TRBJ2-6
CDR3 protein: CATSRDRQYSGANVLTF
CDR3 DNA: TGTGCCACCAGCAGAGATCGACAGTACTCTGGGGCCAACGTCCTGACTTTC

D gene: -
V gene: TRBV6-5
clone size: -
J gene: TRBJ1-3
CDR3 protein: CASSSEPGNTIYF
CDR3 DNA: TGTGCCAGCAGTTCCGAGCCTGGAAACACCATATATTTT

D gene: -
V gene: TRBV10-2
clone size: -
J gene: TRBJ2-7
CDR3 protein: CASSETTGSSYEQYF
CDR3 DNA: TGCGCCAGCAGCGAAACTACAGGTAGCTCCTACGAGCAGTACTTC

D gene: TRBD2
V gene: TRBV6-2/TRBV6-3
clone size: -
J gene: TRBJ2-7
CDR3 protein: CASSSAGGTEQYF
CDR3 DNA: TGTGCCAGCAGTTCCGCGGGAGGGACCGAGCAGTACTTC

D gene: -
V gene: TRBV27
clone size: -
J gene: TRBJ1-1
CDR3 protein: CASSLLWAPHGHLTEAFF
CDR3 DNA: TGTGCCAGCAGTTTATTATGGGCCCCGCACGGCCACCTGACTGAAGCTTTCTTT

D gene: -
V gene: TRBV7-6
clone size: once
J gene: TRBJ2-1
CDR3 protein: CASSLEGRDYEQFF
CDR3 DNA: TGTGCCAGCAGCTTAGAAGGGCGGGACTATGAGCAGTTCTTC

D gene: TRBD1
V gene: TRBV5-6
clone size: -
J gene: TRBJ1-2
CDR3 protein: CASSYRGAGYTF
CDR3 DNA: TGTGCCAGCAGCTACAGGGGAGCTGGCTACACCTTC

D gene: -
V gene: TRBV29-1
clone size: -
J gene: TRBJ2-3
CDR3 protein: CSVGMGVSDTQYF
CDR3 DNA: TGCAGCGTTGGTATGGGAGTATCCGATACGCAGTATTTT